The entry below describes one T cell receptor (beta chain). The antigen remains unidentified. The CDR3 runs to 17 residues. Trimming removed 5 bases from V and 2 bases from J; junction bases left unmatched: 15. Germline-derived CDR1 and CDR2 are SGHTA and FQGNSA. Libraries were prepared by immunoSEQ multiplex PCR; TCRdb keeps only in-frame clonotypes and omits some of them. The sample holds nearly 80,000 clones; around 82% are singletons and the top ten take about 4%. The record originates from a study of OX40 agonist ivuxolimab in advanced cancers. The overall study: The patients received agonistic anti-OX40 (CD134) antibody ivuxolimab. At doses from 0.01 to 10 mg/kg, patients were given intravenous ivuxolimab every 2 weeks. Study findings and constraints: Relative to CD4+ cells, CD8+ T cells on average had more expanded clones.

This chain links TRBV7-2 with TRBJ2-7; TRBD1 agrees at 7 bases. The sample in question was CD4+ or CD8+ T cells sorted from blood, obtained in a trial of the OX40 agonist ivuxolimab. This clonotype originated in an adult with an advanced solid tumor such as melanoma, head and neck, liver or kidney cancer. CDR3 DNA sequence: TGTGCCAGCAGCGTGTCCTTCCCTCATGACAGGGCCTACGAGCAGTACTTC. It codes for CASSVSFPHDRAYEQYF.